This TCR beta chain was sequenced for a study of cytomegalovirus exposure and HLA in healthy donors. Study in general: Early released data had tens of millions of unique TCRs, all coming from HLA-typed donors.

In the case of this clone: Its antigen is unidentified.

This CDR3 is built from 16 residues. Germline CDR1 and CDR2: LGHNA and YNFKEQ. The V end was cut by 4 bases, the J end by 4 bases, with 19 bases between. Use of 60 Vbeta and 13 Jbeta primers characterized the PCR. The method was immunoSEQ multiplex PCR; TCRdb's version includes in-frame clones alone and lacks a portion of them. This table has under 150,000 clones, 65% to 90% appearing once. Study-wide findings and caveats: Later examination showed HLA-associated TCR beta chains had greater clonal expansion than equally common others.

The specimen was PBMCs. V is TRBV4-2 and J is TRBJ1-2; maybe TRBD1 (6 bases). The sequence was obtained from a girl aged 2 to 9 in good health and CMV-seronegative. The CDR3 here is CASSPTNRDTFYGYTF. The CDR3 nucleotides read TGTGCCAGCAGCCCAACCAACCGGGACACATTCTATGGCTACACCTTC.